Listed below are T cell receptor beta chains from one sample, sequenced in a study of blood T cell repertoires in COVID-19. Sequencing was performed with immunoSEQ multiplex PCR; in TCRdb, only in-frame clones are kept and a portion is missing. The sample holds under 350,000 clones; about 89% are singletons and the top ten take approximately 4.2%. Source material: peripheral blood. These receptors came from a man between 35 and 55 years old with acute or convalescent COVID-19. Both conserved end residues are part of each CDR3. The D gene is left open where the match is weak. Not every row has a clone size; where given, it reads once, few, many or a size class.

clone_size d_call j_call v_call cdr3_length cdr3_aa cdr3_nt
. TRBD1 TRBJ1-2 TRBV3-1/TRBV3-2 16 CASSQEGSGTGRGYTF TGTGCCAGCAGCCAAGAAGGTTCAGGGACAGGACGTGGCTACACCTTC
. . TRBJ1-2 TRBV7-2 13 CASSSGKGYGYTF TGTGCCAGCAGCTCAGGGAAGGGCTATGGCTACACCTTC
few TRBD1 TRBJ2-7 TRBV5-1 14 CASSSGQGNYEQYF TGCGCCAGCAGCTCGGGACAGGGGAACTACGAGCAGTACTTC
. . TRBJ1-1 TRBV19 15 CASSISRGQNTEAFF TGTGCCAGTAGTATATCCAGGGGTCAAAACACTGAAGCTTTCTTT
few . TRBJ2-2 TRBV11-3 16 CASSFGTGGRAGELFF TGTGCCAGCAGCTTTGGAACGGGGGGCCGAGCCGGGGAGCTGTTTTTT
. . TRBJ1-1 TRBV5-1 15 CASSLAGVGNTEAFF TGCGCCAGCAGCTTGGCCGGGGTTGGGAACACTGAAGCTTTCTTT
. . TRBJ2-7 TRBV6-1 14 CASSEVRHSYEQYF TGTGCCAGCAGTGAAGTCCGACACTCCTACGAGCAGTACTTC
. . TRBJ2-7 TRBV6-5 14 CASTPPGGRDEQYF TGTGCCAGCACCCCCCCGGGGGGCCGGGACGAGCAGTACTTC
. . TRBJ2-7 TRBV5-1 14 CASSLGVTSYEQYF TGCGCCAGCAGCTTGGGGGTGACATCGTACGAGCAGTACTTC
. TRBD1 TRBJ1-1 TRBV25-1 13 CASTLGQGAEAFF TGTGCCAGCACGTTGGGACAGGGCGCTGAAGCTTTCTTT
. TRBD2 TRBJ2-4 TRBV2 16 CASSGGLAGNQNIQYF TGTGCCAGCAGTGGAGGACTAGCGGGCAACCAAAACATTCAGTACTTC
. . TRBJ2-7 TRBV6-5 14 CASSPGQSIYEQYF TGTGCCAGCAGTCCCGGACAGAGTATCTACGAGCAGTACTTC
. TRBD1 TRBJ2-3 TRBV24-1 13 CATSPSGGDTQYF TGTGCCACCAGCCCCTCAGGGGGAGATACGCAGTATTTT
. . TRBJ2-3 TRBV10-3 14 CAISPTSLTDTQYF TGTGCCATCAGTCCTACTAGCCTCACAGATACGCAGTATTTT
. . TRBJ2-2 TRBV5-1 14 CASSLVQYTGELFF TGCGCCAGCAGCTTGGTTCAGTACACCGGGGAGCTGTTTTTT
. TRBD1 TRBJ1-6 TRBV6-5 15 CASSYRWTGGGSLHF TGTGCCAGCAGTTACCGGTGGACAGGGGGGGGAAGTCTCCACTTT
once TRBD1 TRBJ2-1 TRBV5-1 14 CASSLGTGGNEQFF TGCGCCAGCAGCTTGGGGACAGGGGGCAATGAGCAGTTCTTC
. . TRBJ2-7 TRBV6-1 15 CASSDFTGQGYEQYF TGTGCCAGCAGTGATTTTACAGGTCAGGGTTACGAGCAGTACTTC
. TRBD2 TRBJ2-3 TRBV19 16 CASSSGLAGGPDTQYF TGTGCCAGTAGTTCGGGACTAGCGGGGGGCCCAGATACGCAGTATTTT
few . TRBJ1-4 TRBV30 14 CAWSVKGVGEKLFF TGTGCCTGGAGTGTAAAGGGGGTGGGTGAAAAACTGTTTTTT
. TRBD1 TRBJ1-4 TRBV6-1 14 CASSDGQGYEKLFF TGTGCCAGCAGTGATGGACAGGGATATGAAAAACTGTTTTTT
. TRBD2 TRBJ2-1 TRBV24-1 16 CATSVTSGGLYNEQFF TGTGCCACCAGTGTGACTAGCGGGGGCCTATACAATGAGCAGTTCTTC
. . TRBJ1-2 TRBV10-3 13 CAIKGQAVDGYTF TGTGCCATCAAGGGGCAGGCGGTCGATGGCTACACCTTC
few TRBD2 TRBJ2-1 TRBV2 15 CASRISGGGNNEQFF TGTGCCAGCAGGATTAGCGGGGGGGGTAACAATGAGCAGTTCTTC
. TRBD1 TRBJ1-1 TRBV11-2 14 CASSFHRGNTEAFF TGTGCCAGCAGCTTTCACAGGGGTAACACTGAAGCTTTCTTT
. . TRBJ1-1 TRBV12-3/TRBV12-4 12 CASSFSEDEAFF TGTGCCAGCAGTTTTAGTGAGGATGAAGCTTTCTTT
. . TRBJ1-5 TRBV23-1 17 CASRPEMPSHSNQPQHF TGCGCCAGCCGACCGGAGATGCCGTCCCATAGCAATCAGCCCCAGCATTTT
. TRBD1 TRBJ2-1 TRBV5-1 14 CASSLGDRGNEQFF TGCGCCAGCAGCTTGGGGGACAGGGGAAATGAGCAGTTCTTC
. TRBD1 TRBJ1-3 TRBV13 15 CASSDRGRSGNTIYF TGTGCCAGCAGCGACAGGGGGAGGTCTGGAAACACCATATATTTT
. . TRBJ2-1 TRBV24-1 16 CATSDPGGGSSNEQFF TGTGCCACCAGTGATCCCGGTGGCGGATCCTCTAATGAGCAGTTCTTC
. . TRBJ1-2 TRBV6-1 15 CASSELRDGYYGYTF TGTGCCAGCAGTGAGTTGCGGGACGGGTACTATGGCTACACCTTC
. TRBD1 TRBJ1-2 TRBV5-1 14 CASSRTGGNYGYTF TGCGCCAGCAGCCGGACAGGGGGGAACTATGGCTACACCTTC
few . TRBJ1-2 TRBV7-2 13 CASSTGFNYGYTF TGTGCCAGCAGTACGGGGTTTAACTATGGCTACACCTTC
. . TRBJ2-3 TRBV7-2 15 CASSLSPPYTDTQYF TGTGCCAGCAGCTTAAGCCCCCCTTACACAGATACGCAGTATTTT
. . TRBJ1-2 TRBV27 15 CASRLQGSSFYGYTF TGTGCCAGCAGGCTCCAGGGGTCTTCCTTCTATGGCTACACCTTC
once . TRBJ1-2 TRBV5-6 12 CASSRRTAGYTF TGTGCCAGCAGCCGGAGGACAGCCGGCTACACCTTC
. . TRBJ1-2 TRBV21-1 13 CASSIGTPYGYTF TGTGCCAGCAGCATAGGGACACCCTATGGCTACACCTTC
. TRBD1 TRBJ1-4 TRBV19 17 CASSIPPWTGGSEKLFF TGTGCCAGTAGTATTCCCCCTTGGACAGGGGGAAGTGAAAAACTGTTTTTT
. . TRBJ2-7 TRBV29-1 15 CSVESVRQGVYEQYF TGCAGCGTTGAGTCAGTCCGGCAGGGTGTCTACGAGCAGTACTTC
. TRBD1 TRBJ1-5 TRBV25-1 13 CASTGQGNQPQHF TGTGCCAGCACTGGACAGGGGAACCAGCCCCAGCATTTT
. . TRBJ1-1 TRBV3-1/TRBV3-2 13 CASSLPQGVVAFF TGTGCCAGCAGCCTCCCCCAAGGGGTGGTAGCTTTCTTT
. TRBD1 TRBJ2-5 TRBV18 14 CASSPGTGQETQYF TGTGCCAGCTCACCAGGGACAGGCCAAGAGACCCAGTACTTC
. . TRBJ1-5 TRBV5-6 16 CASSYGLGPSNQPQHF TGTGCCAGCAGCTATGGACTGGGCCCTAGCAATCAGCCCCAGCATTTT
once TRBD1 TRBJ2-1 TRBV4-1 17 CASSQLEDRGIRNEQFF TGCGCCAGCAGCCAATTAGAGGACAGGGGGATAAGGAATGAGCAGTTCTTC
. TRBD1 TRBJ1-5 TRBV6-6 14 CASREDRFNQPQHF TGTGCCAGCAGAGAGGACAGGTTCAATCAGCCCCAGCATTTT
. . TRBJ1-2 TRBV6-5 11 CATSREGGYTF TGTGCCACCTCCCGGGAGGGTGGCTACACCTTC
. TRBD2 TRBJ2-7 TRBV7-9 14 CASSSTSGGREQYF TGTGCCAGCAGCTCGACTAGCGGGGGGCGAGAGCAGTACTTC
. . TRBJ1-5 TRBV4-2 16 CASSLIGGKSNQPQHF TGTGCCAGCAGCCTTATCGGGGGGAAAAGCAATCAGCCCCAGCATTTT
. . TRBJ1-1 TRBV19 16 CASSTLTGGEGTEAFF TGTGCCAGTAGTACCTTGACAGGTGGCGAGGGCACTGAAGCTTTCTTT
. . TRBJ1-6 TRBV27 17 CASSLFAASSYNSPLHF TGTGCCAGCAGTTTATTCGCAGCGAGCTCCTATAATTCACCCCTCCACTTT
. . TRBJ1-1 TRBV14 14 CATSLLTGTWTAFF TGTGCCACCAGCCTTTTAACCGGGACTTGGACGGCTTTCTTT
. TRBD1 TRBJ2-1 TRBV19 14 CASSRDRGFNEQFF TGTGCCAGTAGCCGGGACAGGGGTTTCAATGAGCAGTTCTTC
once . TRBJ1-3 TRBV3-1/TRBV3-2 15 CASSQIRSSGNTIYF TGTGCCAGCAGCCAAATCCGGAGCTCTGGAAACACCATATATTTT
. TRBD1 TRBJ2-7 TRBV6-5 13 CAAGTGGTYEQYF TGTGCCGCTGGGACAGGGGGGACCTACGAGCAGTACTTC
. . TRBJ1-1 TRBV19 15 CASSLQTWKHTEAFF TGTGCCAGTAGTCTCCAGACATGGAAACACACTGAAGCTTTCTTT